This T cell receptor beta chain originates from a study of blood T cell repertoires in COVID-19. The CDR3 runs 14 residues. The germline CDR1 and CDR2 sequences are LGHDT and YNNKEL (reference sequence). Losses at the gene ends were 4 bases for V and 3 bases for J; bases not matched to a gene: 6. Produced via immunoSEQ multiplex PCR; TCRdb's table is partial and in-frame only. Altogether some 67,000 clones are present, approximately 87% being singletons, with the ten largest covering about 5.7%. V gene TRBV3-1 (or the pseudogene TRBV3-2) combines with J gene TRBJ2-7; 7 bases line up with TRBD1. Sequenced: peripheral blood. This receptor was identified in a man aged 45-65 years with active COVID-19. The CDR3 DNA sequence: TGTGCCAGCAGCCTCCGAACAGGGGTCTACGAGCAGTACTTC. Amino acids: CASSLRTGVYEQYF.